This T cell receptor (beta chain) comes out of a study of patients and donors after allogeneic stem cell transplantation. CDR3 length: 12 residues. V lost 5 bases and J lost 7, with 9 bases in between. Per germline, CDR1 SEHNR and CDR2 FQNEAQ (reference sequence). TCRdb redid the calling of the RT-PCR reads with MiXCR, one entry per CDR3 protein. There are about 2,600 distinct CDR3 sequences in the sample; 15% to 20% occur only once, and nearly 20% lies in the top ten. The sequence was obtained from a human donor who was either an allogeneic HSCT recipient or a stem cell or donor lymphocyte infusion donor (not recorded which). It is not recorded whose cells these are; they may come from a transplant donor. The sequencing input was blood, either unsorted or a sorted T cell fraction (not recorded which). The chain carries TRBV7-9 and TRBJ2-1; D is uncertain. CDR3 protein: CASSPVVNEQFF. As DNA, the CDR3 is TGTGCCAGCAGCCCAGTCGTGAATGAGCAGTTCTTC.